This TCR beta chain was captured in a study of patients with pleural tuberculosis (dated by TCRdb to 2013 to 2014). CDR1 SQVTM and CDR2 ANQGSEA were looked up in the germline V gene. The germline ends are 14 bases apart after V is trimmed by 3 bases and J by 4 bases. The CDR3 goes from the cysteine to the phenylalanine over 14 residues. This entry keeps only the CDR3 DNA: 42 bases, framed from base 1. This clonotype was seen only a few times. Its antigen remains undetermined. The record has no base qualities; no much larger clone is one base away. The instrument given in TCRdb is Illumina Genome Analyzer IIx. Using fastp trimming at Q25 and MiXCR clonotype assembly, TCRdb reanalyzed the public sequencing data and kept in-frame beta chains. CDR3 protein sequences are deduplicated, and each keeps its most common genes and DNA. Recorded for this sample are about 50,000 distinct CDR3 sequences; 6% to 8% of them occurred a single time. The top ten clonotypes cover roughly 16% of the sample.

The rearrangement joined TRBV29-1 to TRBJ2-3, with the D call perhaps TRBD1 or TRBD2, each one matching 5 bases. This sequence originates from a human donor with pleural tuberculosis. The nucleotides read TGCAGCGTTGATAGCCAGGGTAGCGCAGATACGCAGTATTTT. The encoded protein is CSVDSQGSADTQYF.